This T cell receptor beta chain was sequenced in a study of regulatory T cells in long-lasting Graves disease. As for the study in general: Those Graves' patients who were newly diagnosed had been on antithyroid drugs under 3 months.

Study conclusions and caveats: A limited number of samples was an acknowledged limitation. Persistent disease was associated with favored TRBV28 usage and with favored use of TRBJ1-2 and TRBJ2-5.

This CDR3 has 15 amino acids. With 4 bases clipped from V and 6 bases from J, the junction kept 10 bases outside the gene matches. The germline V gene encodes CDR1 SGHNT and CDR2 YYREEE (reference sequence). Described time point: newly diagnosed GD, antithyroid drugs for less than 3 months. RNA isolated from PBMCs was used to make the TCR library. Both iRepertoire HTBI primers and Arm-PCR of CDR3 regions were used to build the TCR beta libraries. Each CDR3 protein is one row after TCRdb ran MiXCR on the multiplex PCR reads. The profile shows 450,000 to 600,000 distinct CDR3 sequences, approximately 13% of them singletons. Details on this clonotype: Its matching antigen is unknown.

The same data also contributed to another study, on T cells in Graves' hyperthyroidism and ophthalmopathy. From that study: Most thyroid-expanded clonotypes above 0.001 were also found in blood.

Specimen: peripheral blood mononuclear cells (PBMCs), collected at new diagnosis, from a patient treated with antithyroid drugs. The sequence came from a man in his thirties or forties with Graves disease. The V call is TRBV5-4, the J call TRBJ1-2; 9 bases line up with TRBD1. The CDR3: CASSPGQGRLDGYTF. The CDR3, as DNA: TGTGCCAGCAGCCCGGGACAGGGTAGGCTTGATGGCTACACCTTC. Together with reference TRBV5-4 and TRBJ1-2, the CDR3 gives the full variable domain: ETGVTQSPTHLIKTRGQQVTLRCSSQSGHNTVSWYQQALGQGPQFIFQYYREEENGRGNFPPRFSGLQFPNYSSELNVNALELDDSALYLCASSPGQGRLDGYTFGSGTRLTVV.